A selection of T cell receptor beta chains follows, all from one sample in a study of T cell responses to AZD1222 COVID-19 vaccine. The protocol was immunoSEQ multiplex PCR, while the TCRdb copy is restricted to in-frame clones and leaves out a portion. The data show over 90,000 clones, 86% seen once. The material sequenced was peripheral blood, taken on day 0 of AZD1222 vaccination. These receptors were obtained from an adult in good health. CDR3s include the opening cysteine and the closing phenylalanine or tryptophan. The D gene is left open where the match is weak. Only part of the rows carry a size: once, few, many, or a class if the clone is expanded.

NA NA TRBJ2-5 TRBV28 TGTGCCAGCAGTGAAGGAGGACAGCTCCAAGAGACCCAGTACTTC CASSEGGQLQETQYF
NA NA TRBJ2-7 TRBV28 TGTGCCAGCAGTACGCCATACGAGCAGTACTTC CASSTPYEQYF
NA NA TRBJ2-4 TRBV20-1 TGCAGTGCTAGTAAGCTAGCCAAAAACATTCAGTACTTC CSASKLAKNIQYF
NA NA TRBJ2-1 TRBV5-5 TGTGCCAGCAGCTGGGGGGTGGACAATGAGCAGTTCTTC CASSWGVDNEQFF
NA TRBD1 TRBJ2-2 TRBV24-1 TGTGCCACCAGTGATCCAGGGGGTTCGAACACCGGGGAGCTGTTTTTT CATSDPGGSNTGELFF
few NA TRBJ1-5 TRBV19 TGTGCCAGTAGTATTTTACGGAGGGGAAATCAGCCCCAGCATTTT CASSILRRGNQPQHF
NA TRBD1 TRBJ1-1 TRBV12-3/TRBV12-4 TGTGCCAGCAGTCTCCAGGGGGCCCGTTCGGCTTTCTTT CASSLQGARSAFF
NA TRBD2 TRBJ2-3 TRBV28 TGTGCCAGCAGTAGACTAGCGGGGGTGGATACGCAGTATTTT CASSRLAGVDTQYF
medium-sized NA TRBJ1-5 TRBV24-1 TGTGCCACCAGTGCCGAACCTCTGGACAAAGCGAATAGCAATCAGCCCCAGCATTTT CATSAEPLDKANSNQPQHF
NA NA TRBJ1-1 TRBV25-1 TGTGCCAGCAGCCTTAGGGGGGGAGAAGCTTTCTTT CASSLRGGEAFF
NA NA TRBJ2-2 TRBV18 TGTGCCAGCTCACCACCGAGGGTGAACACCGGGGAGCTGTTTTTT CASSPPRVNTGELFF
NA NA TRBJ1-5 TRBV29-1 TGCAGCGTACGGGGCGTCGGGAATCAGCCCCAGCATTTT CSVRGVGNQPQHF
NA TRBD1 TRBJ2-5 TRBV7-9 TGTGCCAGCAGCTCCGGACAGGGGGCCCAGTACTTC CASSSGQGAQYF
NA NA TRBJ2-7 TRBV2 TGTGCCAGCTGGACAGTGAAGCACCGCGAGCAGTACTTC CASWTVKHREQYF
NA NA TRBJ2-5 TRBV11-3 TGTGCCAGCAGCCCGCACCCAGGATTGGGAGAACAAGAGACCCAGTACTTC CASSPHPGLGEQETQYF
once TRBD1 TRBJ2-3 TRBV12-5 TGTGCTAGTGGACTGGACAGGGGGGGGAGGGATACGCAGTATTTT CASGLDRGGRDTQYF
NA NA TRBJ1-2 TRBV19 TGTGCCAGTAGTATTGCAGGGACTAACTATGGCTACACCTTC CASSIAGTNYGYTF
NA NA TRBJ2-1 TRBV20-1 TGCAGTGCTAGAGATTTCCGGGAGCAGTTCTTC CSARDFREQFF
once NA TRBJ1-1 TRBV5-1 TGCGCCAGCAGCCCAGGACAGAGAATGAACACTGAAGCTTTCTTT CASSPGQRMNTEAFF
NA NA TRBJ2-5 TRBV4-2 TGTGCCAGCAGCCAATGGAGACAAGAGACCCAGTACTTC CASSQWRQETQYF
NA TRBD1 TRBJ2-7 TRBV14 TGTGCCAGCAGCCAAGGGACAGGGGTGTACGAGCAGTACTTC CASSQGTGVYEQYF
NA TRBD2 TRBJ2-2 TRBV7-2 TGTGCCAGCAGTCTTCCTAGCGGGGGGCCGAACACCGGGGAGCTGTTTTTT CASSLPSGGPNTGELFF
few NA TRBJ1-2 TRBV19 TGTGCCAGTAGTTCGCAACGGACTTCATATGGCTACACCTTC CASSSQRTSYGYTF
NA NA TRBJ1-3 TRBV2 TGTGCCAGCAGCTGGGGGGACACCGCTGGAAACACCATATATTTT CASSWGDTAGNTIYF
few NA TRBJ2-1 TRBV28 TGTGCCAGCAGCCCCCATAGGGCAGAGCAGTTCTTC CASSPHRAEQFF
NA NA TRBJ1-5 TRBV7-2 TGTGCCAGCAGCTTAGCACACAATCAGCCCCAGCATTTT CASSLAHNQPQHF
NA TRBD1 TRBJ2-7 TRBV7-2 TGTGCCAGCAGCTTAATGAGGACAGGGGAAGGCGAGCAGTACTTC CASSLMRTGEGEQYF
NA NA TRBJ1-3 TRBV5-4 TGTGCCAGCAGCCTCTGGGGCCAATTTGGAAACACCATATATTTT CASSLWGQFGNTIYF
NA TRBD1 TRBJ2-7 TRBV4-1 TGCGCCAGCAGCTATCGCCAAGGTCAGGGGGTCTACGAGCAGTACTTC CASSYRQGQGVYEQYF
NA NA TRBJ1-6 TRBV30 TGTGCCTGGAGCGGACAAGATGGGTCACCCCTCCACTTT CAWSGQDGSPLHF
NA TRBD2 TRBJ2-5 TRBV7-6 TGTGCCAGCAGCTTAGCGCGCACTAGCGGGGGGGAGACCCAGTACTTC CASSLARTSGGETQYF
NA TRBD1 TRBJ1-4 TRBV7-9 TGTGCCACAGGGGGGTCTGCAACTAATGAAAAACTGTTTTTT CATGGSATNEKLFF
NA NA TRBJ1-4 TRBV28 TGTGCCAGCAGTCGCCCCCCGGGCTTAAATGAAAAACTGTTTTTT CASSRPPGLNEKLFF
NA TRBD1 TRBJ1-2 TRBV5-1 TGCGCCAGCAGCTCCACTATGACAGGGTTCTATGGCTACACCTTC CASSSTMTGFYGYTF
once NA TRBJ2-3 TRBV2 TGTGCCAGCAGTGGGGAAGATACGCAGTATTTT CASSGEDTQYF
NA NA TRBJ1-1 TRBV19 TGTGCCAGTAGTATAGATACGGCCCCTCACACTGAAGCTTTCTTT CASSIDTAPHTEAFF
NA NA TRBJ2-1 TRBV7-3 TGTGCCAGCAGCCCGGACCGAGGCCTCGATGAGCAGTTCTTC CASSPDRGLDEQFF
NA NA TRBJ2-5 TRBV2 TGTGCCAGCGGGGACGCCAACCGGGAGACCCAGTACTTC CASGDANRETQYF